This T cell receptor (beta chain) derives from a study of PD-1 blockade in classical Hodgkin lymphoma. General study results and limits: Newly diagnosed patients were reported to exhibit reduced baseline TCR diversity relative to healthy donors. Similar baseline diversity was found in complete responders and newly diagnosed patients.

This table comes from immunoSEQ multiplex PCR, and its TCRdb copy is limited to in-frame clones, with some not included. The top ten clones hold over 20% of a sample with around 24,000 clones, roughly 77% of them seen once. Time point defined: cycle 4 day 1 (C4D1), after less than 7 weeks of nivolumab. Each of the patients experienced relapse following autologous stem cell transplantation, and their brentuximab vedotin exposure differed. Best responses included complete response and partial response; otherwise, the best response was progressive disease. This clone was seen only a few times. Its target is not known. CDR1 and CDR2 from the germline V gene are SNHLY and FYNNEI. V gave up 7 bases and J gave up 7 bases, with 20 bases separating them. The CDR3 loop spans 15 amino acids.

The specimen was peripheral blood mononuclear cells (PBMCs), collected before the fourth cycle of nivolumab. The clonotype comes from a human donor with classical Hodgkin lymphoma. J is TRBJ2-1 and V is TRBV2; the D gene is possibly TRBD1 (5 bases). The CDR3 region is CASTSPTGHLNEQFF. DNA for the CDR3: TGTGCCAGCACCTCCCCTACCGGACACTTAAATGAGCAGTTCTTC.